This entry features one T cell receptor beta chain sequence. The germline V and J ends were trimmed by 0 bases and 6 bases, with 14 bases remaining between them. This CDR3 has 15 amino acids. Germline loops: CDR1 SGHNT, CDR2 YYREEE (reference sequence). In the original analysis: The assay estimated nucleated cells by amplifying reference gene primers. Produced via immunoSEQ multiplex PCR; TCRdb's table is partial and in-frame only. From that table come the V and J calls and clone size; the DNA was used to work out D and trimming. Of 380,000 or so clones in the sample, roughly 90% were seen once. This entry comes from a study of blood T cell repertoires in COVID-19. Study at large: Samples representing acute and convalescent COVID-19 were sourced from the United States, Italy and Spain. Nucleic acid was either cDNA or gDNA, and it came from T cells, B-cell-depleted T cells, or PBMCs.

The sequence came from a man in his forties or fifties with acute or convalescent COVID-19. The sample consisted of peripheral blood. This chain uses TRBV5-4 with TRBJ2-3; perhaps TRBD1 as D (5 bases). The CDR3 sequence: CASSLGPYRIDTQYF. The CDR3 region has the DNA TGTGCCAGCAGCTTGGGGCCCTACAGGATTGATACGCAGTATTTT.